What follows are 6 T cell receptor beta chains derived from one specimen sequenced in a study of cytomegalovirus exposure and HLA in healthy donors. PCR involved 60 Vbeta and 13 Jbeta primers. Clones were read by immunoSEQ multiplex PCR, and TCRdb kept only the in-frame ones, dropping some. This sample has about 120,000 clones, with roughly 80% found just once. Sequencing was carried out using PBMCs. The receptors were gathered from a female donor in good health and CMV-seropositive.

The chain uses TRBV27 and TRBJ2-7; D perhaps matches TRBD1 (6 bases). This CDR3 has 15 amino acids. Germline CDR1 is MNHEY and CDR2 is SMNVEV (reference sequence). The V end lost 3 bases, the J end lost 3 bases, and 15 bases lay between the germline ends. The DNA of the CDR3 is TGTGCCAGCAGTTTGGGGGCTCCGGGCGTCTACGAGCAGTACTTC. The encoded protein is CASSLGAPGVYEQYF.

Details on this clone: The same CDR3 can be traced to other DNA sequences in this sample. This rearrangement joins TRBV30 to TRBJ1-1; no clear D gene. The germline gives CDR1 GTSNPN, CDR2 SVGIG (reference sequence). The CDR3 is 11 residues long. V was cut by 0 bases and J by 6 bases, with 5 bases left in between. This chain's CDR3 is CAWSVQAEAFF. CDR3 in DNA: TGTGCCTGGAGTGTCCAGGCTGAAGCTTTCTTT.

The rearrangement uses TRBV2 and TRBJ1-3; 7 bases match TRBD1. Germline values: CDR1 SNHLY, CDR2 FYNNEI. J gave up 2 bases and V 4 bases, and 2 bases lay outside the gene matches. CDR3 length: 14 amino acids. CDR3 region: CASSVGTAGNTIYF. Here the CDR3 DNA reads TGTGCCAGCAGTGTCGGGACAGCTGGAAACACCATATATTTT.

This clone was counted between two and nine times. The rearrangement uses TRBV7-3 and TRBJ2-2; TRBD2 might be the D (6 bases). CDR1 SGHTA and CDR2 FQGTGA come from the germline V gene. CDR3 length: 17 residues. V was clipped by 5 bases and J by 5 bases, with 21 bases between them. CDR3 DNA: TGTGCCAGCAGCCCCCCCCGGGGCGGGGATGGGACCGGGGAGCTGTTTTTT. As protein: CASSPPRGGDGTGELFF. Full variable domain (remainder filled in from reference TRBV7-3 and TRBJ2-2): GAGVSQTPSNKVTEKGKYVELRCDPISGHTALYWYRQSLGQGPEFLIYFQGTGAADDSGLPNDRFFAVRPEGSVSTLKIQRTERGDSAVYLCASSPPRGGDGTGELFFGEGSRLTVL.

This chain links TRBV4-2 with TRBJ1-2, with 7 nucleotides matching TRBD1. J was trimmed by 3 bases and V by 1 base; bases with no gene match: 5. Germline V lookup: CDR1 LGHNA, CDR2 YNFKEQ. The CDR3 contains 15 residues. The CDR3 coding sequence is TGTGCCAGCAGCCAAGCTCTCGGGACAGACTATGGCTACACCTTC. Amino acid sequence: CASSQALGTDYGYTF.

This chain uses TRBV19 with TRBJ1-5; TRBD1 aligns across 9 bases. Trimming cost V 4 bases and J 5 bases; bases outside gene matches: 3. Germline assignment: CDR1 LNHDA and CDR2 SQIVND (reference sequence). The CDR3 consists of 14 residues. The CDR3, as DNA: TGTGCCAGTAGTACGGGACAGGGCTATCAGCCCCAGCATTTT. Translated, it gives CASSTGQGYQPQHF. The full variable domain, with the rest looked up from reference TRBV19 and TRBJ1-5, is DGGITQSPKYLFRKEGQNVTLSCEQNLNHDAMYWYRQDPGQGLRLIYYSQIVNDFQKGDIAEGYSVSREKKESFPLTVTSAQKNPTAFYLCASSTGQGYQPQHFGDGTRLSIL.